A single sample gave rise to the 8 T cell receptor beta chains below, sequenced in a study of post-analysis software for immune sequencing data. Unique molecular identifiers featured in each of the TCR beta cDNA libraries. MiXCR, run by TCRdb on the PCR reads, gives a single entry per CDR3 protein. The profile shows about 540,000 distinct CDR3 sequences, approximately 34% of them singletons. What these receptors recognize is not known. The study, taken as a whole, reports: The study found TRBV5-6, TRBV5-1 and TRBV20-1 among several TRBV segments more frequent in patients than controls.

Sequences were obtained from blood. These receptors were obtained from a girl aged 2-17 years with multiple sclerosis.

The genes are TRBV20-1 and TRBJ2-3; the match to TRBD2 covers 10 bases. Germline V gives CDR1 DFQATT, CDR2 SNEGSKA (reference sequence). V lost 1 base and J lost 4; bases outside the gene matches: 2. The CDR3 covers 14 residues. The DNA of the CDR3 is TGCAGTGCTAGAGCTAGCGGGGGTTCAGATACGCAGTATTTT. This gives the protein CSARASGGSDTQYF.

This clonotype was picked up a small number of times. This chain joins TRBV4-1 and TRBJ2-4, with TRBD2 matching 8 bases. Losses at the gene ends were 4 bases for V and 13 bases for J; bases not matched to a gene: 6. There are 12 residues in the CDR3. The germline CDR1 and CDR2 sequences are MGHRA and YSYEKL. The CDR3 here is CASSPTSAIQYF. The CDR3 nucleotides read TGCGCCAGCAGCCCGACTAGCGCTATCCAGTACTTC.

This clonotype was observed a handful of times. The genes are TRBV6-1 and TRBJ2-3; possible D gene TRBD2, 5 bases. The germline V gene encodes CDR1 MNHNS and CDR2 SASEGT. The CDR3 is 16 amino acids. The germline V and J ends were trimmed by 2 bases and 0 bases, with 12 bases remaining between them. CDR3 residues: CASSESLASSTDTQYF. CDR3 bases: TGTGCCAGCAGTGAATCTCTAGCCTCAAGCACAGATACGCAGTATTTT.

CDR3 bases: TGTGCCAGCGGGATCTCCGGGACAGAAGAGACCCAGTACTTC. As protein: CASGISGTEETQYF. The chain carries TRBV12-3 or TRBV12-4 and TRBJ2-5; TRBD1 matches 7 bases. The CDR3 covers 14 residues. The V segment lost 8 bases and the J segment 3 bases; nucleotides outside the gene matches: 9.

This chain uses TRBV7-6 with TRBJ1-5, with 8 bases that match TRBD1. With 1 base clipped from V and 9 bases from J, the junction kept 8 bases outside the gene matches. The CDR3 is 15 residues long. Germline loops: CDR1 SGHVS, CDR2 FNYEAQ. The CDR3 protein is CASSLETGDYRPQHF. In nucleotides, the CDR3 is TGTGCCAGCAGCTTAGAGACAGGGGATTACCGGCCCCAGCATTTT.

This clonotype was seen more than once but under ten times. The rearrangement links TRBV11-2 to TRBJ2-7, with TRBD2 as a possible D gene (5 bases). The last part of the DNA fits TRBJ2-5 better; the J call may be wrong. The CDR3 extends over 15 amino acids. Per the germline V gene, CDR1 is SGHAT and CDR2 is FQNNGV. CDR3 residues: CASSLDPMWEETQYF. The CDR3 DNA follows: TGTGCCAGCAGCTTAGATCCTATGTGGGAGGAGACCCAGTACTTC.

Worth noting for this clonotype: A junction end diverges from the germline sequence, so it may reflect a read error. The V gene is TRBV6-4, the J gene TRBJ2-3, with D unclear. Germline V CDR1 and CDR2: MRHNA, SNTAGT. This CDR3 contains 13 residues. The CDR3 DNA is TGTGCCTGCAGTGACTCTGGGGCAGATACGCAGTATTTT. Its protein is CACSDSGADTQYF.

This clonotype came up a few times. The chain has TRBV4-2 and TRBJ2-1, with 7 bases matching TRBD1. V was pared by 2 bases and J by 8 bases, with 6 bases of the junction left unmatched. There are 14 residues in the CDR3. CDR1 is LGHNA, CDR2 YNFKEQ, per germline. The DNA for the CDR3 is TGTGCCAGCAGCCAAATACAGGGGTGGGATGAGCAGTTCTTC. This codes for CASSQIQGWDEQFF.